These T cell receptor beta chains were read from a single sample in a study of CD8 T cells in ankylosing spondylitis. MiXCR was run by TCRdb on the 5' RACE reads, yielding one entry per CDR3 protein. The repertoire holds about 160,000 distinct CDR3 sequences, with around 16% as singletons. Sequencing input: blood, either unsorted or a sorted T cell fraction (not recorded which). These receptors all come from a male donor with ankylosing spondylitis or in good health (not recorded which). Each CDR3 is given with its conserved first and last residue. A D gene is named only where the DNA matches it firmly. Rows give clone size only sometimes, using once, few, many, or a class for an expanded clone.

J	size	V	D	CDR3	DNA
TRBJ2-3	-	TRBV29-1	-	CSVEDLPPWEGHTDTQYF	TGCAGCGTTGAAGATCTACCCCCCTGGGAGGGACACACAGATACGCAGTATTTT
TRBJ2-7	many	TRBV6-5	-	CASGGSYEQYF	TGTGCCAGCGGGGGCTCCTACGAGCAGTACTTC
TRBJ2-5	many	TRBV29-1	-	CSVEEAGGETQYF	TGCAGCGTTGAAGAGGCAGGCGGGGAGACCCAGTACTTC
TRBJ2-1	-	TRBV11-2	-	CASRANYNEQFF	TGTGCCAGCAGGGCCAACTACAATGAGCAGTTCTTC
TRBJ2-7	many	TRBV28	TRBD2	CASLGLAAGEQYF	TGTGCCAGCTTAGGACTAGCTGCGGGGGAGCAGTACTTC
TRBJ2-5	-	TRBV29-1	-	CSVFRGSGIQETQYF	TGCAGCGTTTTTAGAGGCTCTGGTATTCAAGAGACCCAGTACTTC
TRBJ2-1	-	TRBV11-3	TRBD2	CASSLVSSGSNEQFF	TGTGCCAGCAGCTTAGTGTCTAGCGGGAGCAATGAGCAGTTCTTC
TRBJ1-5	few	TRBV20-1	TRBD1	CSARQGASNQPQHF	TGCAGTGCTAGACAGGGGGCGAGCAATCAGCCCCAGCATTTT
TRBJ2-5	-	TRBV4-1	-	CASSRLWVGETQYF	TGCGCCAGCAGCCGCTTATGGGTCGGAGAGACCCAGTACTTC
TRBJ2-2	few	TRBV13	-	CASRTGSVHTGELFF	TGTGCCAGCCGGACTGGAAGTGTGCACACCGGGGAGCTGTTTTTT
TRBJ2-1	-	TRBV5-1	-	CASSEIRLGSYNEQFF	TGCGCCAGCAGCGAGATTAGGTTGGGGTCCTACAATGAGCAGTTCTTC
TRBJ1-2	-	TRBV5-4	-	CASSLGQNFNYGYTF	TGTGCCAGCAGCTTGGGACAGAACTTTAACTATGGCTACACCTTC
TRBJ2-6	-	TRBV11-1	TRBD1	CASSLVITGGSLSGANVLTF	TGTGCCAGCAGCTTAGTTATCACAGGGGGCTCTCTCTCTGGGGCCAACGTCCTGACTTTC
TRBJ2-7	-	TRBV7-6	-	CASSPLLVYEQYF	TGTGCCAGCAGCCCTCTACTAGTCTACGAGCAGTACTTC
TRBJ2-1	many	TRBV29-1	TRBD2	CSGTSGPQRGNEQFF	TGCAGCGGGACTAGCGGGCCCCAACGGGGAAATGAGCAGTTCTTC
TRBJ1-2	many	TRBV27	TRBD1	CASSFTGAPYGYTF	TGTGCCAGCAGTTTCACAGGGGCCCCCTATGGCTACACCTTC
TRBJ2-1	-	TRBV5-1	-	CASSLEGGIAYNEQFF	TGCGCCAGCAGCTTGGAGGGGGGGATAGCCTACAATGAGCAGTTCTTC
TRBJ1-2	-	TRBV20-1	-	CSGGGNYGYTF	TGCAGTGGGGGCGGCAACTATGGCTACACCTTC
TRBJ2-1	few	TRBV7-8	TRBD2	CASSLAPSGTILRGNEQFF	TGTGCCAGCAGCTTAGCGCCTAGCGGGACTATTCTCAGGGGCAATGAGCAGTTCTTC
TRBJ1-5	few	TRBV3-1	-	CASSQAGVNQPQHF	TGTGCCAGCAGCCAAGCAGGGGTTAATCAGCCCCAGCATTTT
TRBJ2-4	few	TRBV3-1	TRBD2	CASSQDGNYRRTSLAKNIQYF	TGTGCCAGCAGCCAAGATGGGAACTATAGGAGGACTAGTCTAGCCAAAAACATTCAGTACTTC
TRBJ2-1	many	TRBV27	TRBD2	CASSFSPGLVPNEQFF	TGTGCCAGCAGTTTTTCCCCGGGACTAGTCCCGAATGAGCAGTTCTTC
TRBJ2-3	many	TRBV12-3/TRBV12-4	-	CASSLGWDTDTQYF	TGTGCCAGCAGTTTAGGATGGGACACAGATACGCAGTATTTT
TRBJ1-2	-	TRBV6-5	-	CASSYKPGAVGYTF	TGTGCCAGCAGTTACAAGCCGGGGGCGGTTGGCTACACCTTC
TRBJ1-5	many	TRBV19	-	CASSIAQNQPQHF	TGTGCCAGTAGTATAGCCCAGAATCAGCCCCAGCATTTT
TRBJ2-3	-	TRBV28	TRBD2	CASASGDVTDTQYF	TGTGCCAGCGCTAGCGGGGATGTGACAGATACGCAGTATTTT
TRBJ2-1	few	TRBV5-5	TRBD1	CASRLTGGPYNEQFF	TGTGCCAGCAGACTGACAGGGGGCCCTTACAATGAGCAGTTCTTC
TRBJ1-4	few	TRBV7-9	-	CASSFPSTTNEKLFF	TGTGCCAGCAGCTTTCCCTCGACAACTAATGAAAAACTGTTTTTT
TRBJ1-1	-	TRBV6-1	-	CASSEALYQNTEAFF	TGTGCCAGCAGTGAAGCGCTTTATCAGAACACTGAAGCTTTCTTT
TRBJ2-7	many	TRBV30	-	CAWNQGYEQYF	TGTGCCTGGAATCAGGGCTACGAGCAGTACTTC
TRBJ1-5	many	TRBV18	-	CASSPTGSEGPQHF	TGTGCCAGCTCACCTACAGGGTCTGAAGGGCCCCAGCATTTT
TRBJ2-1	-	TRBV11-2	TRBD2	CASSLVPGLAGGYEQFF	TGTGCCAGCAGCTTAGTCCCGGGACTAGCGGGAGGGTATGAGCAGTTCTTC
TRBJ1-5	many	TRBV5-5	TRBD1	CASSLGQGGNQPQHF	TGTGCCAGCAGCCTAGGACAGGGGGGCAATCAGCCCCAGCATTTT
TRBJ1-2	-	TRBV4-2	-	CASSQVLNYGYTF	TGTGCCAGCAGCCAAGTACTTAACTATGGCTACACCTTC
TRBJ1-1	-	TRBV5-1	-	CASRDKGVNTEAFF	TGCGCCAGTCGTGACAAAGGCGTGAACACTGAAGCTTTCTTT
TRBJ2-3	many	TRBV6-6	-	CASLPSGTDTQYF	TGTGCCAGCCTCCCGTCAGGCACAGATACGCAGTATTTT
TRBJ1-1	few	TRBV9	-	CASSVVEGFEAFF	TGTGCCAGCAGCGTAGTTGAAGGGTTTGAAGCTTTCTTT
TRBJ1-1	many	TRBV5-1	-	CASSLVGGGEAFF	TGCGCCAGCAGCTTGGTCGGAGGGGGGGAAGCTTTCTTT
TRBJ2-2	many	TRBV20-1	-	CSARGGLPGGELFF	TGCAGTGCTAGAGGCGGTCTACCGGGGGGGGAGCTGTTTTTT
TRBJ2-3	-	TRBV6-1	TRBD2	CASSARTSRAGDTQYF	TGTGCCAGCAGTGCGCGGACTAGCCGTGCTGGAGATACGCAGTATTTT
TRBJ2-1	-	TRBV28	-	CASSLQLEQFF	TGTGCCAGCAGTTTACAGCTTGAGCAGTTCTTC
TRBJ2-6	-	TRBV5-4	-	CASSLLSSTLPSGANVLTF	TGTGCCAGCAGCTTGCTATCCTCCACATTACCTTCTGGGGCCAACGTCCTGACTTTC